Listed here are 14 T cell receptor beta chains from one sample, sequenced in a study of T-cell memory formation after mild COVID-19. TCRdb reprocessed the 5' RACE reads with MiXCR, giving one entry per CDR3 protein. The repertoire holds hundreds of thousands of distinct CDR3 sequences, about a fifth seen once, with under 15% in the top ten. The source material was PBMCs or a T cell subset sorted from them (not recorded which). These receptors all stem from an adult woman who had mild COVID-19 (a few samples of this study predate the infection). Cell type and time point are not known.

The genes are TRBV7-2 and TRBJ2-2; tentative D call: TRBD2 (5 bases). Germline-derived CDR1 and CDR2 are SGHTA and FQGNSA. The V end was cut by 4 bases, the J end by 2 bases, with 14 bases between. CDR3 size: 16 residues. The CDR3 bases are TGTGCCAGCAGCTCACCGGACTCGCTAAACACCGGGGAGCTGTTTTTT. Translating it yields CASSSPDSLNTGELFF. Supplemented by reference TRBV7-2 and TRBJ2-2, the full variable domain reads GAGVSQSPSNKVTEKGKDVELRCDPISGHTALYWYRQSLGQGLEFLIYFQGNSAPDKSGLPSDRFSAERTGGSVSTLTIQRTQQEDSAVYLCASSSPDSLNTGELFFGEGSRLTVL.

This clonotype showed up just a few times. The chain links TRBV30 to TRBJ2-7; possibly TRBD2 for D (5 bases). The CDR3 length is 11 residues. The V gene's germline CDR1 is GTSNPN and CDR2 SVGIG (reference sequence). V was pared by 1 base and J by 4 bases, with 5 bases between. CDR3 amino acids: CAWSERYEQYF. The CDR3 nucleotides read TGTGCCTGGAGTGAGCGGTACGAGCAGTACTTC.

The CDR3 DNA is TGTGCCAGCAGCCGGGCTAGCGGGGCGGGCACAGATACGCAGTATTTT. Translation gives CASSRASGAGTDTQYF. This sequence joins TRBV5-4 and TRBJ2-3; 9 nucleotides match TRBD2. The CDR3 consists of 16 residues. Unmatched junction bases numbered 7, after V lost 4 bases and J lost 1 base. CDR1 and CDR2 from the germline V gene are SGHNT and YYREEE (reference sequence). The full variable domain, rest sourced from reference TRBV5-4 and TRBJ2-3, is ETGVTQSPTHLIKTRGQQVTLRCSSQSGHNTVSWYQQALGQGPQFIFQYYREEENGRGNFPPRFSGLQFPNYSSELNVNALELDDSALYLCASSRASGAGTDTQYFGPGTRLTVL.

The chain joins TRBV12-3 or TRBV12-4 to TRBJ1-2; D uncertain. The CDR3 extends over 15 amino acids. The V end was cut by 3 bases, the J end by 3 bases, with 14 bases between. The CDR3 reads CASSLKWSTDYGYTF. In DNA, the CDR3 is TGTGCCAGCAGTTTGAAATGGAGTACTGACTATGGCTACACCTTC.

There are a few counts of this clonotype. The CDR3 here is CASSIGAGSYNEQFF. CDR3 bases: TGTGCCAGTAGTATAGGCGCTGGTTCCTACAATGAGCAGTTCTTC. The V and J genes are TRBV19 and TRBJ2-1; no reliable D call. The CDR3 spans 15 residues. Germline V gene sequence: CDR1 LNHDA, CDR2 SQIVND (reference sequence). Between the trimmed V and J ends, which lost 1 base and 1 base, there was a span of 8 bases.

There are a few counts of this clonotype. The chain joins TRBV30 to TRBJ2-1, with a weak D call TRBD2 (6 bases). CDR3 size: 13 residues. Trimming pared 3 bases from V and 7 bases from J, leaving 13 bases between. CDR1 and CDR2 from the germline V gene are GTSNPN and SVGIG (reference sequence). In DNA, the CDR3 is TGTGCCTGGAGCCGGGAGTTGACGAATGAGCAGTTCTTC. This translates into CAWSRELTNEQFF.

The V and J genes are TRBV20-1 and TRBJ2-1; TRBD1 matches 9 bases. Germline lookup yields CDR1 DFQATT and CDR2 SNEGSKA (reference sequence). J was trimmed by 10 bases and V by 1 base; bases with no gene match: 11. The CDR3 sequence is 15 residues long. The CDR3 sequence is CSARAWTGASREQFF. Written as DNA, the CDR3 is TGCAGTGCTAGAGCGTGGACAGGGGCTTCTCGGGAGCAGTTCTTC.

V gene TRBV7-2 combines with J gene TRBJ1-1; 9 bases are shared with TRBD1. This CDR3 comprises 18 residues. V shed 2 bases, J shed 4 bases, and the junction held 14 bases outside the gene matches. CDR1 and CDR2 from the germline V gene are SGHTA and FQGNSA. The CDR3: CASSLLSRTGVIVTEAFF. In nucleotides, the CDR3 is TGTGCCAGCAGCTTATTAAGTCGGACAGGGGTAATAGTCACTGAAGCTTTCTTT.

This sequence joins TRBV29-1 and TRBJ2-5; D is perhaps TRBD1 or TRBD2 (6 bases each). Trimming pared 3 bases from V and 4 bases from J, leaving 12 bases between. This CDR3 contains 13 residues. Germline values: CDR1 SQVTM, CDR2 ANQGSEA. The CDR3 nucleotides read TGCAGCGTTGAGGTCGGGGGCGGAGAGACCCAGTACTTC. It yields the protein CSVEVGGGETQYF.

This chain joins TRBV25-1 and TRBJ1-2; TRBD1 matches 9 bases. The CDR3 runs 12 residues. Per the germline V gene, CDR1 is MGHDK and CDR2 is SYGVNS. V shed 6 bases and J 6 bases; nucleotides not matched to a gene: 2. Here the CDR3 reads CASSGTGHGYTF. The CDR3 nucleotides read TGTGCCAGCAGCGGGACAGGGCATGGCTACACCTTC.

V is TRBV4-1 and J is TRBJ1-5, with D possibly being TRBD1 (5 bases). The CDR3 totals 18 residues. Trimming shortened V by 1 base and J by 7 bases, and 23 bases separated the two germline ends. CDR1 and CDR2 (germline): MGHRA, YSYEKL. In DNA, the CDR3 is TGCGCCAGCAGCCAAGGTAGTGTTAGAGGGGAGAGGTGGCAGCCCCAGCATTTT. Its translation: CASSQGSVRGERWQPQHF.

This clonotype has only a few counts. The chain recombines TRBV7-2 with TRBJ2-3; D call uncertain. V was shortened by 0 bases and J by 5 bases, with 9 bases between the two germline ends. Germline CDR1 reads SGHTA; CDR2 reads FQGNSA. There are 14 residues in the CDR3. The CDR3, as DNA: TGTGCCAGCAGCTTAGCAGGCCGAGTAGATACGCAGTATTTT. This gives the protein CASSLAGRVDTQYF.

This rearrangement joins TRBV12-3 or TRBV12-4 to TRBJ2-7; perhaps TRBD2 as D (6 bases). The length of the CDR3 is 14 residues. The V gene lost 5 bases and the J gene lost 0 bases, with 11 bases spanning the gap. The CDR3 sequence is CASSRDWSSYEQYF. CDR3 sequence (DNA): TGTGCCAGCAGTCGGGACTGGAGCTCCTACGAGCAGTACTTC.

J is TRBJ2-3 and V is TRBV24-1; D gene ambiguous. CDR1 and CDR2 from the germline V gene are KGHDR and SFDVKD. V shed 9 bases and J shed 2 bases, with 14 bases lying between them. The CDR3 spans 14 residues. The CDR3 DNA reads as TGTGCCACCCAAGAAGACCGTAACACAGATACGCAGTATTTT. It specifies CATQEDRNTDTQYF.